One and the same sample provided the 4 T cell receptor beta chains below, sequenced in a study of blood T cell repertoires in COVID-19. Produced via immunoSEQ multiplex PCR; TCRdb's table is partial and in-frame only. The sample contains just over 80,000 clones, about 76% of which appear only once. The material sequenced was peripheral blood. All receptors derive from a man aged 80 or over with acute or convalescent COVID-19.

This chain links TRBV7-9 with TRBJ2-1, with 13 bases matching TRBD2. Germline CDR1 and CDR2: SEHNR and FQNEAQ (reference sequence). CDR3 size: 15 residues. J lost 9 bases, V lost 5 bases, and 7 bases had no gene match. This CDR3 reads CASSHGLAGVGEQFF. The CDR3, as DNA: TGTGCCAGCAGCCACGGACTAGCGGGAGTGGGTGAGCAGTTCTTC.

The CDR3 sequence is CASSFDGTSGSDEQFF. CDR3 nucleotides: TGTGCCAGCAGCTTTGATGGGACTAGCGGGAGCGATGAGCAGTTCTTC. V and J are TRBV5-8 and TRBJ2-1; 14 nucleotides line up with TRBD2. The length of the CDR3 is 16 residues. Germline V gene sequence: CDR1 SGHTS, CDR2 YDEGEE. The V gene end was trimmed by 2 bases and the J gene end by 8 bases; junction bases not matched to a gene: 6.

V gene TRBV3-1 (or the pseudogene TRBV3-2) combines with J gene TRBJ2-1; tentative D call: TRBD2 (5 bases). The length of the CDR3 is 20 residues. V lost 1 base and J lost 2, with 24 bases in between. Germline CDR1 LGHDT, CDR2 YNNKEL (reference sequence). The CDR3 DNA reads as TGTGCCAGCAGCCAAGGACGGATCTTTTCTAGCCGTGGAACCTACAATGAGCAGTTCTTC. It yields the protein CASSQGRIFSSRGTYNEQFF.

The chain is built from TRBV28 and TRBJ2-1; 10 bases are a match to TRBD1. V gave up 6 bases and J gave up 4 bases; unmatched junction bases: 6. Germline loops: CDR1 MDHEN, CDR2 SYDVKM. The CDR3 is 15 residues long. This chain's CDR3 is CASSKTDRGYNEQFF. DNA of the CDR3: TGTGCCAGCAGCAAGACGGACAGGGGGTACAATGAGCAGTTCTTC.